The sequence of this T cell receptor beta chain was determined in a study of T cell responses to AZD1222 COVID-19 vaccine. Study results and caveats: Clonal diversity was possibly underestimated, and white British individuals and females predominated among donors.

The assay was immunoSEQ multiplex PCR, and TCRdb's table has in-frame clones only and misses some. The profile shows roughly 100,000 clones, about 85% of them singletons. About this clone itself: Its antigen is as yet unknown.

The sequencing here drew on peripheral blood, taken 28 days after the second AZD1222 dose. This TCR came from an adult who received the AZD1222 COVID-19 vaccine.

CDR3 sequence (DNA): TGTGCCATTAAGGACAGCCTAAGGGGCAATCAGCCCCAGCATTTT. It yields the protein CAIKDSLRGNQPQHF. The J gene is TRBJ1-5, the V gene TRBV19; D possibly corresponds to TRBD1 (6 bases). The CDR3 is 15 amino acids. Germline values: CDR1 LNHDA, CDR2 SQIVND (reference sequence). V was shortened by 10 bases and J by 2 bases, with 18 bases between the two germline ends.